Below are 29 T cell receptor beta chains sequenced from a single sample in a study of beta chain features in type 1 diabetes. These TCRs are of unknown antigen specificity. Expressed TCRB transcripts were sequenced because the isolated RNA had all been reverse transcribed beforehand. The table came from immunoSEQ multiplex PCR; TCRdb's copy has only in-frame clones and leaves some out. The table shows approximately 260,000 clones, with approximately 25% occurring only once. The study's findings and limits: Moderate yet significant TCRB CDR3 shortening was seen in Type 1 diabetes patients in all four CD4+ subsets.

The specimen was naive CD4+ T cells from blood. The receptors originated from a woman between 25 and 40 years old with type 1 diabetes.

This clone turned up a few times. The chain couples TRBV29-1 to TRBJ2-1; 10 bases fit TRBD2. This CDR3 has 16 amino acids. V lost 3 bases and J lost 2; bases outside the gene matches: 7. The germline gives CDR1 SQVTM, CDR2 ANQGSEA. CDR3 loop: CSVESGRAPTYNEQFF. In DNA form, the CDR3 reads TGCAGCGTTGAGAGCGGGAGGGCCCCGACCTACAATGAGCAGTTCTTC.

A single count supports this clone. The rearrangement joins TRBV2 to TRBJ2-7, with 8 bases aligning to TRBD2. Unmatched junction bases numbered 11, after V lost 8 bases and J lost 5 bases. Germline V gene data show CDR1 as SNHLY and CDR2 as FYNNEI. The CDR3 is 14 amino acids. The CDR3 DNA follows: TGTGCCAGCGTGAGGCCAGCGGGAGTAGACGAGCAGTACTTC. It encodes CASVRPAGVDEQYF. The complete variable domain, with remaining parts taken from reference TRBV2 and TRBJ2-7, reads EPEVTQTPSHQVTQMGQEVILRCVPISNHLYFYWYRQILGQKVEFLVSFYNNEISEKSEIFDDQFSVERPDGSNFTLKIRSTKLEDSAMYFCASVRPAGVDEQYFGPGTRLTVT.

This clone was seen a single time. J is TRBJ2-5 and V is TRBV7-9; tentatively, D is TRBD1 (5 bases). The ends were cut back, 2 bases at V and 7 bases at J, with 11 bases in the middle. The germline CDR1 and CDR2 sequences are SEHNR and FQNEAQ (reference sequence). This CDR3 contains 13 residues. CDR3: CASSLSGWGTQYF. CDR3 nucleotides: TGTGCCAGCAGCTTATCAGGGTGGGGGACCCAGTACTTC.

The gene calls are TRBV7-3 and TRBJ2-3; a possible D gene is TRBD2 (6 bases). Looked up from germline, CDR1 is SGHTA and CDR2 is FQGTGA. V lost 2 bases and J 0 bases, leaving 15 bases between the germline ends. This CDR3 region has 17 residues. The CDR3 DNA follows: TGTGCCAGCAGCTTAGTATCTACTAGCACTAGCACAGATACGCAGTATTTT. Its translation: CASSLVSTSTSTDTQYF.

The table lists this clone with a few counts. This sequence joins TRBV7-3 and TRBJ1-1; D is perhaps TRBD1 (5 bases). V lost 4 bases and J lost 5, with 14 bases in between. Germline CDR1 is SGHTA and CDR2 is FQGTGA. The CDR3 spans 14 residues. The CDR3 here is CASSSDTISTEAFF. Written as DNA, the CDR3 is TGTGCCAGCAGCTCGGACACCATCTCGACTGAAGCTTTCTTT.

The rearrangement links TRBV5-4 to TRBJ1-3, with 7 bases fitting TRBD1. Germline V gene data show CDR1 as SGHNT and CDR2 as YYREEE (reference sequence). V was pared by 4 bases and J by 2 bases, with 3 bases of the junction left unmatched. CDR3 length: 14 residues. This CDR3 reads CASSSTGAGNTIYF. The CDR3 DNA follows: TGTGCCAGCAGCAGTACAGGGGCTGGAAACACCATATATTTT.

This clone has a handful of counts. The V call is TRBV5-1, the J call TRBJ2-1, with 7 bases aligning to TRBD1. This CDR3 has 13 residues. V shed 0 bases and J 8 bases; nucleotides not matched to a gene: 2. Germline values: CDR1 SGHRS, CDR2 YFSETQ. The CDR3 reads CASSLGQGDEQFF. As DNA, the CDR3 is TGCGCCAGCAGCTTGGGCCAGGGGGATGAGCAGTTCTTC.

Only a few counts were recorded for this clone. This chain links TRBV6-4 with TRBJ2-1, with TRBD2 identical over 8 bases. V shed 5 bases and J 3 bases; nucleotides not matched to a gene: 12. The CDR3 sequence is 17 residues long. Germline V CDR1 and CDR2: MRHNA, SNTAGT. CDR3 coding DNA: TGTGCCAGCAGTCCACTTGGGGCTAGCGGGCTCTACAATGAGCAGTTCTTC. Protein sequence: CASSPLGASGLYNEQFF.

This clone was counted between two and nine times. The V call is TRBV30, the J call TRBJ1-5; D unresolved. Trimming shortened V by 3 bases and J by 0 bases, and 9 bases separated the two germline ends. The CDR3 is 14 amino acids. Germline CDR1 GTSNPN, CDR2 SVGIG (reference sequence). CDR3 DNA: TGTGCCTGGAGCGAGCTTTATAGCAATCAGCCCCAGCATTTT. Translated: CAWSELYSNQPQHF. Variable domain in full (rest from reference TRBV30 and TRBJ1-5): SQTIHQWPATLVQPVGSPLSLECTVEGTSNPNLYWYRQAAGRGLQLLFYSVGIGQISSEVPQNLSASRPQDRQFILSSKKLLLSDSGFYLCAWSELYSNQPQHFGDGTRLSIL.

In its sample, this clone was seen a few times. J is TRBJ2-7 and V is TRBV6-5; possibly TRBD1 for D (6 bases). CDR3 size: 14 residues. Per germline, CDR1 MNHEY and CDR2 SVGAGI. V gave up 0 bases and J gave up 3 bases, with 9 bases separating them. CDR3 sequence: CASSYSQGLYEQYF. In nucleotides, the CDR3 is TGTGCCAGCAGTTACTCGCAGGGGCTCTACGAGCAGTACTTC.

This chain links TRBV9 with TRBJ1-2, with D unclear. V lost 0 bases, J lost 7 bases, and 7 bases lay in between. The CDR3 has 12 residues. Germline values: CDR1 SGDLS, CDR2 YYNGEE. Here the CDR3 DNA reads TGTGCCAGCAGCGTAGATTCGGGTGGCTACACCTTC. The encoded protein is CASSVDSGGYTF.

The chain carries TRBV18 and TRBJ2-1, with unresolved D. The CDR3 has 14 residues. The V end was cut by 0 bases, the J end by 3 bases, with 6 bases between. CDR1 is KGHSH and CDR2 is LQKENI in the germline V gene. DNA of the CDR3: TGTGCCAGCTCACCACCGGTCAGCTACAATGAGCAGTTCTTC. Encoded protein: CASSPPVSYNEQFF.

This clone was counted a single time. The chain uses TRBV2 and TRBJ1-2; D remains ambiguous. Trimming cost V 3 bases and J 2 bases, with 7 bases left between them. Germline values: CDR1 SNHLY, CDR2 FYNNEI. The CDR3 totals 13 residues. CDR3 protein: CASSDGLNYGYTF. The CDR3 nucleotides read TGTGCCAGCAGTGACGGTTTAAACTATGGCTACACCTTC.

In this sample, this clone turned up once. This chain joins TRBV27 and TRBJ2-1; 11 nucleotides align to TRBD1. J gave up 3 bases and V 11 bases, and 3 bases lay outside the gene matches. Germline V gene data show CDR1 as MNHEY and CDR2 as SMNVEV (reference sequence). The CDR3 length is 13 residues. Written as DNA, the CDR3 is TGTGCCGGACAGGGGGCGTTCTACAATGAGCAGTTCTTC. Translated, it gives CAGQGAFYNEQFF.

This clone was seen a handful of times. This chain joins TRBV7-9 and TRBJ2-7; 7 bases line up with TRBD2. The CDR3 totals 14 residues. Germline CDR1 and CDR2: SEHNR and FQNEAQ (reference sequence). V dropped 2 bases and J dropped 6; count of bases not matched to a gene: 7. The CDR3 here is CASSLSAGVLEQYF. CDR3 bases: TGTGCCAGCAGCTTATCGGCGGGAGTACTCGAGCAGTACTTC.

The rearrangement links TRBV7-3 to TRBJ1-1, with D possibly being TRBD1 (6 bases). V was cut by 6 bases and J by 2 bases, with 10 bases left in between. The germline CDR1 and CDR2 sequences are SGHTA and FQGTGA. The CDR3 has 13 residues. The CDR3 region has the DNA TGTGCCAGCAGAAAGGGGGAAAACACTGAAGCTTTCTTT. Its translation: CASRKGENTEAFF.

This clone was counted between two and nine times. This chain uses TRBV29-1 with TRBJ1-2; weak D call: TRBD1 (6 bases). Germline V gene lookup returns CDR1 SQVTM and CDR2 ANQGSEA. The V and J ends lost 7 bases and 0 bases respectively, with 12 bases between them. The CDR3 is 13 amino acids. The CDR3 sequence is CSASDRANYGYTF. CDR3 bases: TGCAGCGCCTCGGACAGAGCTAACTATGGCTACACCTTC.

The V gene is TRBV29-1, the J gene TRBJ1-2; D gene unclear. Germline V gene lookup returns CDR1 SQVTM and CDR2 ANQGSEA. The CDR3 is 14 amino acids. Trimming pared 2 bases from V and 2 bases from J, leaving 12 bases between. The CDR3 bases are TGCAGCGTTGAATTCGCCAGGCTAAACTATGGCTACACCTTC. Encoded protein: CSVEFARLNYGYTF.

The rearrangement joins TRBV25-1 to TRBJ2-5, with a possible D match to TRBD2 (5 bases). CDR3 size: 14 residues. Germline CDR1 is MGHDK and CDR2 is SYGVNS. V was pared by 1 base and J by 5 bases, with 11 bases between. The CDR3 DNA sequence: TGTGCCAGCAGTGAATGGGGAGCTGGGGAGACCCAGTACTTC. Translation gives CASSEWGAGETQYF.

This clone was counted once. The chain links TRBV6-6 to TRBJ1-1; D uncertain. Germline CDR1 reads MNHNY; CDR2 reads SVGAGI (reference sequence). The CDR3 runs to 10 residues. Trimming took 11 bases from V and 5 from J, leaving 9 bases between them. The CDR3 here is CAAGRTEAFF. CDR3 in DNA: TGTGCCGCCGGCAGGACTGAAGCTTTCTTT.

CDR3 region: CASSDSGQGLIGYTF. DNA for the CDR3: TGCGCCAGCAGTGACTCGGGACAGGGCCTAATTGGCTACACCTTC. This sequence joins TRBV10-2 and TRBJ1-2; TRBD1 aligns across 9 bases. The CDR3 runs 15 residues. The V gene end was trimmed by 3 bases and the J gene end by 7 bases; junction bases not matched to a gene: 9. Germline CDR1 is WSHSY and CDR2 is SAAADI.

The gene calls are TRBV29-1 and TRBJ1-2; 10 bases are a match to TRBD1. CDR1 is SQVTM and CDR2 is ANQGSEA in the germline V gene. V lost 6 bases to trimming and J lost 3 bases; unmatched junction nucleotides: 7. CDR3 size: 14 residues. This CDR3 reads CSVAWTGGDYGYTF. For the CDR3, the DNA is TGCAGCGTCGCCTGGACAGGGGGGGACTATGGCTACACCTTC.

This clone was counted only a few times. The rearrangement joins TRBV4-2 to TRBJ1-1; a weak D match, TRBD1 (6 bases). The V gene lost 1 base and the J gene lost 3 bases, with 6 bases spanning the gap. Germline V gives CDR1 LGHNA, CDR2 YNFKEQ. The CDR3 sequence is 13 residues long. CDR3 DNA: TGTGCCAGCAGCCAAGCAGGGGACACTGAAGCTTTCTTT. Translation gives CASSQAGDTEAFF.

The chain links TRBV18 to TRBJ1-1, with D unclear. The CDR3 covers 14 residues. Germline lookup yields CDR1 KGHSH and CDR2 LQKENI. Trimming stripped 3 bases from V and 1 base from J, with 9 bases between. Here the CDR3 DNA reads TGTGCCAGCTCACCTTACCAGGAGAACACTGAAGCTTTCTTT. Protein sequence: CASSPYQENTEAFF. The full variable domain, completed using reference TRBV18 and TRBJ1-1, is NAGVMQNPRHLVRRRGQEARLRCSPMKGHSHVYWYRQLPEEGLKFMVYLQKENIIDESGMPKERFSAEFPKEGPSILRIQQVVRGDSAAYFCASSPYQENTEAFFGQGTRLTVV.

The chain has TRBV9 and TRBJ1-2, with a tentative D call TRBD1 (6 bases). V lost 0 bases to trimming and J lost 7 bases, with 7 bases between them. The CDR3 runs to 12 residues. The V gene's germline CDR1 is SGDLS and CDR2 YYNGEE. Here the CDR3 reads CASSVAGVGYTF. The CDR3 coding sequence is TGTGCCAGCAGCGTAGCAGGGGTTGGCTACACCTTC. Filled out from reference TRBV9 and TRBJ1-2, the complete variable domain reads DSGVTQTPKHLITATGQRVTLRCSPRSGDLSVYWYQQSLDQGLQFLIQYYNGEERAKGNILERFSAQQFPDLHSELNLSSLELGDSALYFCASSVAGVGYTFGSGTRLTVV.

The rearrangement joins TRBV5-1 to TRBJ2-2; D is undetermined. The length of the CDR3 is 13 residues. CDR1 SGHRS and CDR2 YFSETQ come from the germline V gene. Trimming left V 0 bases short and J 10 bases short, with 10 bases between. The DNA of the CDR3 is TGCGCCAGCAGCTTGGCCAGGTCCGAGGAGCTGTTTTTT. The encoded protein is CASSLARSEELFF. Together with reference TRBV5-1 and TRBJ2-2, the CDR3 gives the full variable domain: KAGVTQTPRYLIKTRGQQVTLSCSPISGHRSVSWYQQTPGQGLQFLFEYFSETQRNKGNFPGRFSGRQFSNSRSEMNVSTLELGDSALYLCASSLARSEELFFGEGSRLTVL.

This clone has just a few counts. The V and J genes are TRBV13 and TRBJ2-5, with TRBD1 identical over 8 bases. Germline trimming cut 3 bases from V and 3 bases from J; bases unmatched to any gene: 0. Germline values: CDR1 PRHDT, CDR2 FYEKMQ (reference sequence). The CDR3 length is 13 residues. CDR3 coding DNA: TGTGCCAGCAGCTTGACAGGGGAAGAGACCCAGTACTTC. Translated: CASSLTGEETQYF. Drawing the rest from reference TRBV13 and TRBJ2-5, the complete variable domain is AAGVIQSPRHLIKEKRETATLKCYPIPRHDTVYWYQQGPGQDPQFLISFYEKMQSDKGSIPDRFSAQQFSDYHSELNMSSLELGDSALYFCASSLTGEETQYFGPGTRLLVL.

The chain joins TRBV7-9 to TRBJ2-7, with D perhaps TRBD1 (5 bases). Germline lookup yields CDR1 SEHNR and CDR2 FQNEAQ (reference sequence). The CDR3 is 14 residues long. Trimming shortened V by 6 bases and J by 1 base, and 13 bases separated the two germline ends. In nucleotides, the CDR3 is TGTGCCAGCAGTCCCCAAGCAGGGTCCTACGAGCAGTACTTC. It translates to CASSPQAGSYEQYF.

CDR3 in DNA: TGTGCCACCAGCAGAGGGTCTAGCGGGAGGGTCTCCTACAATGAGCAGTTCTTC. Protein sequence: CATSRGSSGRVSYNEQFF. The rearrangement joins TRBV15 to TRBJ2-1, with 12 bases that match TRBD2. Trimming at V came to 1 base and at J to 0 bases, leaving 4 bases not matched to a gene. The CDR3 is 18 amino acids. Germline V gene lookup returns CDR1 LNHNV and CDR2 YYDKDF (reference sequence).